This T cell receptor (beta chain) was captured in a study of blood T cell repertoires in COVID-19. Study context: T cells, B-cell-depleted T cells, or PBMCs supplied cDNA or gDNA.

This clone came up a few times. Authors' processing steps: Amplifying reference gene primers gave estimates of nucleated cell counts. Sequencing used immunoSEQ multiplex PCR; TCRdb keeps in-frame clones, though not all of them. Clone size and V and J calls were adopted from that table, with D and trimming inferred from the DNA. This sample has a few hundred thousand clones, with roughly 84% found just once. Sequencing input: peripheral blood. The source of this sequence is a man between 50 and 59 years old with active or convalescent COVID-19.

CDR3 in DNA: TGTGCCAGCAGCCTCGACAGGGAGAGCGAGCAGTACTTC. Amino acids: CASSLDRESEQYF. The chain links TRBV2 to TRBJ2-7; 7 nucleotides match TRBD1. CDR1 is SNHLY and CDR2 is FYNNEI in the germline V gene. The CDR3 runs 13 residues. V gave up 6 bases and J gave up 6 bases; unmatched junction bases: 8. Full variable domain (rest looked up from reference TRBV2 and TRBJ2-7): EPEVTQTPSHQVTQMGQEVILRCVPISNHLYFYWYRQILGQKVEFLVSFYNNEISEKSEIFDDQFSVERPDGSNFTLKIRSTKLEDSAMYFCASSLDRESEQYFGPGTRLTVT.